Sequencing of this T cell receptor (beta chain) was carried out in a study of shared T cell receptors in the human thymus. Assay used: immunoSEQ multiplex PCR; TCRdb lists only in-frame clones, some missing. In the table there are hundreds of thousands of clones, more than 75% of which are singletons. The same data also went into a second study, on human thymus T cells. That study reports: Thymic and blood repertoires appeared to show biased V and J gene usage. Thymic TCR repertoires of unrelated people reportedly overlapped highly.

Sequencing was carried out using thymocytes. The origin of this receptor is a boy under two years old with a congenital heart defect.

The CDR3 sequence is CSVRSNHEQYF. The CDR3 DNA reads TGCAGCGTACGAAGCAACCACGAGCAGTACTTC. This rearrangement joins TRBV29-1 to TRBJ2-7; D gene ambiguous. Trimming removed 6 bases at V and 5 bases at J, with 11 bases between. CDR3 length: 11 amino acids. The V gene's germline CDR1 is SQVTM and CDR2 ANQGSEA.